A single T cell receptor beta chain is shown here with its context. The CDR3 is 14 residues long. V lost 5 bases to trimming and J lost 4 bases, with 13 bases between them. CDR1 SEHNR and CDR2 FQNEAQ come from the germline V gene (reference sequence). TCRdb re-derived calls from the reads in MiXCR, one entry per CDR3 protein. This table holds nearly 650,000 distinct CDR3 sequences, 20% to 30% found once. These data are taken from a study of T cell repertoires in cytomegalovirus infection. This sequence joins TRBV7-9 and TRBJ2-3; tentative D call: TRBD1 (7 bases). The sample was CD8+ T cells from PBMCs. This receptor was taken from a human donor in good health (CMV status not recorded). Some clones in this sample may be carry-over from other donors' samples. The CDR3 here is CASSGGGSPDTQYF. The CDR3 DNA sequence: TGTGCCAGCAGCGGAGGGGGCTCCCCAGATACGCAGTATTTT.